A single sample gave rise to the 6 T cell receptor beta chains below, sequenced in a study of blood T cell repertoires in COVID-19. Using immunoSEQ multiplex PCR, the repertoire was profiled, and TCRdb retains in-frame clones only, with some absent. Among fewer than 500,000 clones listed, 85% to 90% were seen once. Sequenced: peripheral blood. All receptors derive from a woman between 25 and 40 years old with acute or convalescent COVID-19.

This sequence joins TRBV5-4 and TRBJ2-1; 7 positions agree with TRBD1. J lost 5 bases, V lost 4 bases, and 6 bases had no gene match. Per germline, CDR1 SGHNT and CDR2 YYREEE (reference sequence). This CDR3 is 14 amino acids long. CDR3 loop: CASSTDRLNNEQFF. The CDR3 nucleotides are TGTGCCAGCAGCACGGACAGGCTAAACAATGAGCAGTTCTTC.

The CDR3 spells CASSVARTAGGYGYTF. The CDR3 DNA reads TGTGCCAGCAGCGTAGCTCGGACCGCCGGGGGCTATGGCTACACCTTC. The chain employs TRBV9 and TRBJ1-2; a possible D gene is TRBD1 (5 bases). Germline loops: CDR1 SGDLS, CDR2 YYNGEE. Trimming took off 0 bases at V and 4 bases at J, with 16 bases between the two ends. CDR3 size: 16 residues.

As to this clone: Different DNA sequences within this sample yield the same CDR3. The gene calls are TRBV18 and TRBJ2-5; D call uncertain. The CDR3 contains 13 residues. Between the trimmed V and J ends, which lost 0 bases and 4 bases, there was a span of 6 bases. Germline assignment: CDR1 KGHSH and CDR2 LQKENI. DNA of the CDR3: TGTGCCAGCTCACCACCTCCGGGAGAGACCCAGTACTTC. Its translation: CASSPPPGETQYF.

In DNA, the CDR3 is TGTGCCAGCTCACCACAGGGGGCGTTGGTAGAGACCCAGTACTTC. Amino acids: CASSPQGALVETQYF. The chain recombines TRBV18 with TRBJ2-5, with 7 bases that match TRBD1. Germline-derived CDR1 and CDR2 are KGHSH and LQKENI. The CDR3 is made up of 15 amino acids. J gave up 4 bases and V 1 base, and 6 bases lay outside the gene matches. The complete variable domain, with remaining parts taken from reference TRBV18 and TRBJ2-5, reads NAGVMQNPRHLVRRRGQEARLRCSPMKGHSHVYWYRQLPEEGLKFMVYLQKENIIDESGMPKERFSAEFPKEGPSILRIQQVVRGDSAAYFCASSPQGALVETQYFGPGTRLLVL.

The V and J genes are TRBV12-3 or TRBV12-4 and TRBJ2-1; TRBD1 matches at 9 bases. With 8 bases clipped from V and 15 bases from J, the junction kept 11 bases outside the gene matches. The CDR3 sequence is 12 residues long. The CDR3: CASQGPGQGLFF. DNA for the CDR3: TGTGCCAGCCAGGGACCCGGACAGGGGCTGTTCTTC.

This chain uses TRBV7-3 with TRBJ1-1; no reliable D call. From germline, CDR1 is SGHTA and CDR2 FQGTGA. This CDR3 comprises 13 residues. V was clipped by 4 bases and J by 4 bases, with 10 bases between them. As DNA, the CDR3 is TGTGCCAGCAGCTGGGGAGACGCCACTGAAGCTTTCTTT. This codes for CASSWGDATEAFF.